The 19 T cell receptor beta chains in this list originate from one sample, sequenced in a study of T cells after yellow fever vaccination. TCRdb itself ran the 5' RACE reads through MiXCR, one entry per CDR3 protein. This sample has around 310,000 distinct CDR3 sequences; 4% to 5.5% occur once, and the top ten carry 19%. The source was PBMCs, collected 15 days after the yellow fever booster vaccination. The source of these receptors is a man younger than 35 who received the YFV17D yellow fever vaccine.

This clonotype has just a few counts. The chain carries TRBV5-1 and TRBJ1-2, with a tentative D call TRBD1 (5 bases). The V end lost 4 bases, the J end lost 6 bases, and 13 bases lay between the germline ends. This CDR3 contains 13 residues. CDR1 is SGHRS and CDR2 is YFSETQ in the germline V gene. The CDR3 region has the DNA TGCGCCAGCAGCCTTCAGGAGGGGAATGGCTACACCTTC. It yields the protein CASSLQEGNGYTF. Based on the CDR3 plus reference TRBV5-1 and TRBJ1-2, the full variable domain is KAGVTQTPRYLIKTRGQQVTLSCSPISGHRSVSWYQQTPGQGLQFLFEYFSETQRNKGNFPGRFSGRQFSNSRSEMNVSTLELGDSALYLCASSLQEGNGYTFGSGTRLTVV.

The sample holds a few counts of this clonotype. The conserved final phenylalanine or tryptophan is absent from the CDR3, which likely points to a read error. This chain uses TRBV10-3 with TRBJ2-5, with D hard to call. CDR1 is ENHRY, CDR2 SYGVKD, per germline. V was shortened by 2 bases and J by 2 bases, with 9 bases between the two germline ends. The CDR3 length is 14 residues. The CDR3 coding sequence is TGTGCCATCAGTGAGAGTCCTTTACAAGAGACCCAGTACTCC. Translated: CAISESPLQETQYS.

This sequence joins TRBV7-8 and TRBJ2-1; D gene ambiguous. V was trimmed by 2 bases and J by 3 bases, leaving 5 bases between them. This CDR3 has 13 amino acids. Germline CDR1 reads SGHVS; CDR2 reads FQNEAQ. The CDR3 DNA reads as TGTGCCAGCAGCTTAAAGCTCTACAATGAGCAGTTCTTC. This sequence encodes CASSLKLYNEQFF.

This clonotype was seen more than once but under ten times. The rearrangement uses TRBV7-9 and TRBJ1-4, with D possibly matching TRBD1 (5 bases). V dropped 7 bases and J dropped 6 bases, with 12 bases sitting between them. Germline V gene data show CDR1 as SEHNR and CDR2 as FQNEAQ (reference sequence). The CDR3 length is 13 residues. The DNA of the CDR3 is TGTGCCAGCATCGACAGATCTGATGAAAAACTGTTTTTT. This translates into CASIDRSDEKLFF.

V and J are TRBV12-3 or TRBV12-4 and TRBJ2-2; D is ambiguous. CDR3 size: 13 residues. V lost 6 bases to trimming and J lost 0 bases, with 5 bases between them. The CDR3 coding sequence is TGTGCCAGCAGGACGCCGAACACCGGGGAGCTGTTTTTT. This codes for CASRTPNTGELFF.

This clonotype was counted a few times. The chain couples TRBV5-1 to TRBJ1-1; D remains ambiguous. V lost 4 bases and J 1 base, leaving 8 bases between the germline ends. Germline values: CDR1 SGHRS, CDR2 YFSETQ. CDR3 length equals 13 residues. The CDR3 DNA is TGCGCCAGCAGCGTCGCACAGAACACTGAAGCTTTCTTT. Residues: CASSVAQNTEAFF.

This rearrangement joins TRBV4-3 to TRBJ1-1; 8 bases match TRBD1. The trim removed 8 bases at V and 3 bases at J, leaving 5 bases unmatched. Looked up from germline, CDR1 is LGHNA and CDR2 is YSLEER. The CDR3 is made up of 13 amino acids. CDR3 nucleotide sequence: TGCGCCAGCGGGTTGACAGGGGACACTGAAGCTTTCTTT. Its protein product is CASGLTGDTEAFF.

This clonotype was seen a few times. The junction differs from germline at one of its ends, possibly a read error. This CDR3 is CASTLAGDYTDTQYF. The CDR3 coding sequence is TGTGCCAGCACTTTAGCGGGGGACTACACAGATACGCAGTATTTT. V and J are TRBV27 and TRBJ2-3; TRBD2 matches 9 bases. CDR3 size: 15 residues. The germline V gene encodes CDR1 MNHEY and CDR2 SMNVEV (reference sequence).

This clonotype was found many times. The chain joins TRBV7-3 to TRBJ1-1, with 7 bases aligning to TRBD1. CDR1 SGHTA and CDR2 FQGTGA come from the germline V gene. Trimming cost V 5 bases and J 3 bases; bases outside gene matches: 18. This CDR3 is 18 amino acids long. CDR3 amino acids: CASSPRGYGGGEDTEAFF. Written as DNA, the CDR3 is TGTGCCAGCAGCCCCAGGGGGTATGGAGGGGGGGAGGACACTGAAGCTTTCTTT.

This clonotype appeared a few times. J is TRBJ1-1 and V is TRBV5-1; D might be TRBD1 (5 bases). This CDR3 is 16 amino acids long. Germline lookup yields CDR1 SGHRS and CDR2 YFSETQ. Between the trimmed V and J ends, which lost 1 base and 0 bases, there was a span of 13 bases. For the CDR3, the DNA is TGCGCCAGCAGCTTGACAACTGACAGCATGAACACTGAAGCTTTCTTT. It specifies CASSLTTDSMNTEAFF.

This clonotype was recorded at least ten times. The V gene is TRBV10-3, the J gene TRBJ2-3, with TRBD2 as a possible D gene (5 bases). Trimming cost V 10 bases and J 5 bases, with 7 bases left between them. From germline, CDR1 is ENHRY and CDR2 SYGVKD. The CDR3 length is 10 residues. CDR3 sequence: CASGLDTQYF. The DNA for the CDR3 is TGTGCCAGCGGGCTAGATACGCAGTATTTT.

The table lists this clonotype with many counts. The CDR3 nucleotides read TGTGCCAGCAGTAGCCGACAGGGGAGCTCCTACAATGAGCAGTTCTTC. This sequence encodes CASSSRQGSSYNEQFF. V and J are TRBV12-3 or TRBV12-4 and TRBJ2-1; 8 bases are a match to TRBD1. The length of the CDR3 is 16 residues. The V gene end was trimmed by 5 bases and the J gene end by 0 bases; junction bases not matched to a gene: 6.

This chain joins TRBV19 and TRBJ2-5; D ambiguous. The CDR3 loop spans 14 amino acids. The ends were cut back, 2 bases at V and 4 bases at J, with 11 bases in the middle. Germline lookup yields CDR1 LNHDA and CDR2 SQIVND (reference sequence). The CDR3 DNA reads as TGTGCCAGTAGTATATTTGGCAATGGAGAGACCCAGTACTTC. Translating gives CASSIFGNGETQYF.

This clonotype was observed at least ten times. J is TRBJ2-3 and V is TRBV29-1; the D is unclear. Germline CDR1 SQVTM, CDR2 ANQGSEA. This CDR3 contains 13 residues. V was clipped by 0 bases and J by 4 bases, with 8 bases between them. CDR3 in amino acids: CSVEDKWADTQYF. The CDR3 region has the DNA TGCAGCGTTGAAGATAAATGGGCAGATACGCAGTATTTT.

This clonotype was seen repeatedly, ten times or more. The chain combines TRBV7-2 with TRBJ2-3; the D gene is possibly TRBD2 (6 bases). V was cut by 5 bases and J by 0 bases, with 9 bases left in between. The CDR3 spans 14 residues. The germline V gene encodes CDR1 SGHTA and CDR2 FQGNSA. The CDR3 region is CASSRLGSTDTQYF. Here the CDR3 DNA reads TGTGCCAGCAGCCGACTAGGAAGCACAGATACGCAGTATTTT. The full variable domain, with the rest looked up from reference TRBV7-2 and TRBJ2-3, is GAGVSQSPSNKVTEKGKDVELRCDPISGHTALYWYRQSLGQGLEFLIYFQGNSAPDKSGLPSDRFSAERTGGSVSTLTIQRTQQEDSAVYLCASSRLGSTDTQYFGPGTRLTVL.

The chain uses TRBV5-1 and TRBJ2-1; D call uncertain. CDR3 length: 14 residues. V shed 0 bases and J shed 5 bases, with 9 bases lying between them. Germline CDR1 and CDR2: SGHRS and YFSETQ. CDR3 protein: CASSLAPHDNEQFF. DNA of the CDR3: TGCGCCAGCAGCTTGGCCCCTCATGACAATGAGCAGTTCTTC.

V is TRBV7-2 and J is TRBJ1-5, with 9 bases identical to TRBD1. CDR1 and CDR2 (germline): SGHTA, FQGNSA. The length of the CDR3 is 15 residues. Trimming cost V 1 base and J 8 bases; bases outside gene matches: 6. The CDR3 DNA reads as TGTGCCAGCAGCTTAGGACAGGGGGGTTTTGAGCCCCAGCATTTT. Its translation is CASSLGQGGFEPQHF.

The table lists this clonotype with many counts. The V and J genes are TRBV6-5 and TRBJ2-1; 7 nucleotides agree with TRBD1. Trimming took 5 bases from V and 7 from J; bases not matched to a gene: 5. The length of the CDR3 is 13 residues. Germline V lookup: CDR1 MNHEY, CDR2 SVGAGI. CDR3 nucleotides: TGTGCCAGCAGTCGACAGGGTATGAATGAGCAGTTCTTC. Its translation is CASSRQGMNEQFF.

Ten or more counts support this clonotype. The chain combines TRBV29-1 with TRBJ1-6, with D perhaps matching TRBD1 (6 bases). The CDR3 has 12 amino acids. In germline, CDR1 is SQVTM, CDR2 ANQGSEA. Trimming stripped 6 bases from V and 5 bases from J, with 8 bases between. CDR3 protein: CSVSGDNSPLHF. In DNA, the CDR3 is TGCAGCGTGTCAGGGGATAATTCACCCCTCCACTTT.